This entry lists 21 T cell receptor beta chains sequenced from one sample in a study of T cells expressing NK-cell markers. Each CDR3 protein gets one entry in TCRdb, which reprocessed the 5' RACE reads and gives no DNA. Here the sample table reports under 200,000 distinct CDR3 sequences. Specimen: blood T cells: a sorted CD56 or NKG2C T cell subset, CD4+ or CD8+ T cells, or bulk PBMC T cells (not recorded which). The receptors here all came from a woman between 18 and 70 years old in good health.

V gene TRBV5-1 combines with J gene TRBJ2-5; TCRdb proposes TRBD1, but this gene call is untestable without DNA. CDR1 SGHRS and CDR2 YFSETQ come from the germline V gene. The CDR3 spans 13 residues. The CDR3 loop is CASRAQGLETQYF.

The V and J genes are TRBV20-1 and TRBJ2-1. The CDR3 spans 12 residues. Germline lookup yields CDR1 DFQATT and CDR2 SNEGSKA (reference sequence). The CDR3 protein is CSAWDSPSEQFF.

The chain employs TRBV7-2 and TRBJ2-5; the D gene TCRdb calls, TRBD2, cannot be checked with no DNA. Germline V CDR1 and CDR2: SGHTA, FQGNSA. CDR3 length: 13 amino acids. The CDR3 reads CASSFLEGETQYF.

This chain joins TRBV20-1 and TRBJ2-7; with no DNA, the TCRdb D assignment of TRBD1 cannot be verified. The length of the CDR3 is 11 residues. CDR1 DFQATT and CDR2 SNEGSKA come from the germline V gene (reference sequence). CDR3 amino acids: CSANTQGLQYF.

The chain carries TRBV5-1 and TRBJ2-7; checking the TCRdb D call of TRBD1 is not possible without DNA. Germline CDR1 reads SGHRS; CDR2 reads YFSETQ. There are 15 residues in the CDR3. The CDR3 spells CASSSNTGNIDEQYF.

The chain links TRBV20-1 to TRBJ2-3; TCRdb's D call, TRBD2, is unchecked because there is no DNA. This CDR3 contains 13 residues. Per the germline V gene, CDR1 is DFQATT and CDR2 is SNEGSKA (reference sequence). CDR3 loop: CSPGAGSTDTQYF.

V usage is TRBV19 and J usage is TRBJ2-1; the D gene TCRdb calls, TRBD1, cannot be checked with no DNA. Germline V gene lookup returns CDR1 LNHDA and CDR2 SQIVND (reference sequence). The CDR3 runs to 14 residues. This CDR3 is CASTGRGGYNEQFF.

This chain links TRBV7-9 with TRBJ2-5; TCRdb returns TRBD1, unconfirmable since there is no DNA. CDR1 SEHNR and CDR2 FQNEAQ come from the germline V gene (reference sequence). This CDR3 has 12 residues. The CDR3 region is CASRRGEETQYF. Looking up the rest from reference TRBV7-9 and TRBJ2-5 gives the full variable domain: DTGVSQNPRHKITKRGQNVTFRCDPISEHNRLYWYRQTLGQGPEFLTYFQNEAQLEKSRLLSDRFSAERPKGSFSTLEIQRTEQGDSAMYLCASRRGEETQYFGPGTRLLVL.

The gene calls are TRBV9 and TRBJ2-3; TCRdb calls TRBD1, which cannot be checked without DNA. Germline values: CDR1 SGDLS, CDR2 YYNGEE. The CDR3 consists of 15 residues. The CDR3 here is CASTYTGGSPDTQYF.

This chain links TRBV28 with TRBJ1-2; TCRdb calls TRBD1, which cannot be checked without DNA. The CDR3 length is 13 residues. Germline V gives CDR1 MDHEN, CDR2 SYDVKM. This chain's CDR3 is CASKGTVLYGYTF.

The chain employs TRBV11-1 and TRBJ1-6; TCRdb designates TRBD1, a call that cannot be tested without DNA. The CDR3 runs 18 residues. The germline V gene has CDR1 SGHAT and CDR2 FQDESV (reference sequence). CDR3: CASSPGVLQGTPNSPLHF.

The CDR3 sequence is CASTNTRRQFF. The chain employs TRBV28 and TRBJ2-1. The CDR3 spans 11 residues. The germline V gene encodes CDR1 MDHEN and CDR2 SYDVKM.

The rearrangement links TRBV20-1 to TRBJ1-6; TCRdb lists TRBD1, though no DNA is available to test this call. This CDR3 is built from 16 residues. Germline CDR1 and CDR2: DFQATT and SNEGSKA (reference sequence). CDR3 protein: CSAWDRAIPYNSPLHF.

The rearrangement links TRBV6-5 to TRBJ2-7; TCRdb's assignment of TRBD1 cannot be checked, as there is no DNA. This CDR3 is 12 amino acids long. CDR1 and CDR2 from the germline V gene are MNHEY and SVGAGI. CDR3 amino acids: CASSSPGTEQYF.

This chain links TRBV20-1 with TRBJ2-5; TCRdb reports TRBD1, a call that lacks DNA to check it against. The CDR3 spans 11 residues. CDR1 is DFQATT and CDR2 is SNEGSKA in the germline V gene (reference sequence). CDR3 amino acids: CSALRTGTKYF.

This chain uses TRBV11-3 with TRBJ2-5; the TCRdb call, TRBD1, lacks DNA for checking. Germline loops: CDR1 SGHNT, CDR2 YENEEA. The CDR3 sequence is 16 residues long. The CDR3 sequence is CASSPGQGRYQETQYF.

V gene TRBV7-9 combines with J gene TRBJ1-2; the D call from TCRdb, TRBD1, cannot be confirmed without DNA. This CDR3 is 15 amino acids long. CDR1 is SEHNR, CDR2 FQNEAQ, per germline (reference sequence). The chain's CDR3 is CASSSASRGDYGYTF.

The chain joins TRBV7-8 to TRBJ2-5. Germline-derived CDR1 and CDR2 are SGHVS and FQNEAQ. CDR3 length equals 13 residues. Here the CDR3 reads CASSLVSVGTQYF.

This chain connects TRBV30 to TRBJ1-1. Germline assignment: CDR1 GTSNPN and CDR2 SVGIG (reference sequence). The CDR3 is made up of 14 amino acids. CDR3 amino acids: CAWSVRPRNTEAFF.

The chain employs TRBV5-8 and TRBJ1-6; as DNA is missing, the TRBD1 call by TCRdb cannot be tested. Germline CDR1 and CDR2: SGHTS and YDEGEE. The CDR3 is 14 residues long. The CDR3 spells CASSSGANNSPLHF.

The chain employs TRBV29-1 and TRBJ1-2; the TCRdb D gene call, TRBD1, has no DNA to confirm it. CDR3 length equals 11 residues. Per the germline V gene, CDR1 is SQVTM and CDR2 is ANQGSEA. The CDR3 reads CSVRLFGGYTF.